The 3 T cell receptor beta chains presented below share a single source sample, sequenced in a study of T cells of healthy individuals. TCRdb fed the 5' RACE reads into MiXCR, producing one record per CDR3 protein. This sample carries around 98,000 distinct CDR3 sequences, 15% to 20% of them seen once, and the ten largest clones take about 6.2%. The receptors come from a human donor in good health.

The chain employs TRBV7-2 and TRBJ2-5; D is unresolved. The germline gives CDR1 SGHTA, CDR2 FQGNSA. Trimming cost V 1 base and J 5 bases, with 14 bases left between them. CDR3 size: 15 residues. For the CDR3, the DNA is TGTGCCAGCAGCTTAGATGTCAGCCTCAGGGAGACCCAGTACTTC. It codes for CASSLDVSLRETQYF.

This clonotype was picked up a small number of times. The chain recombines TRBV9 with TRBJ2-5; 11 bases are shared with TRBD2. Trimming cost V 2 bases and J 2 bases; bases outside gene matches: 17. Germline lookup yields CDR1 SGDLS and CDR2 YYNGEE. The CDR3 extends over 20 amino acids. For the CDR3, the DNA is TGTGCCAGCAGCGTCTCTCCCGGACTAGCGGGCTTCCACGCTCAAGAGACCCAGTACTTC. Translation gives CASSVSPGLAGFHAQETQYF. The entire variable domain, with the rest obtained from reference TRBV9 and TRBJ2-5, is as follows: DSGVTQTPKHLITATGQRVTLRCSPRSGDLSVYWYQQSLDQGLQFLIQYYNGEERAKGNILERFSAQQFPDLHSELNLSSLELGDSALYFCASSVSPGLAGFHAQETQYFGPGTRLLVL.

The table lists this clonotype with a few counts. DNA of the CDR3: TGTGCCAGCAGTTTATTCCGGGGTAGCACAGATACGCAGTATTTT. This encodes CASSLFRGSTDTQYF. This chain links TRBV27 with TRBJ2-3, with a weak D call TRBD2 (5 bases). The CDR3 covers 15 residues. V lost 1 base to trimming and J lost 0 bases, with 8 bases between them. Germline V CDR1 and CDR2: MNHEY, SMNVEV (reference sequence).